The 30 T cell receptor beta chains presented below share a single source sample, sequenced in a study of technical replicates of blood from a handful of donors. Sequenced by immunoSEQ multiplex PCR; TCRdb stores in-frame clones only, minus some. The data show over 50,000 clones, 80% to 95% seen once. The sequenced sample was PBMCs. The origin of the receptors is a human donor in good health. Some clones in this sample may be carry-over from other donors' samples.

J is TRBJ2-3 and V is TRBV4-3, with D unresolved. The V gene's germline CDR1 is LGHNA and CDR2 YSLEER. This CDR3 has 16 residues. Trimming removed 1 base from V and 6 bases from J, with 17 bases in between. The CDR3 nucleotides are TGCGCCAGCAGCCAAGCGTATAAGCGATTCCCCGATACGCAGTATTTT. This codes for CASSQAYKRFPDTQYF.

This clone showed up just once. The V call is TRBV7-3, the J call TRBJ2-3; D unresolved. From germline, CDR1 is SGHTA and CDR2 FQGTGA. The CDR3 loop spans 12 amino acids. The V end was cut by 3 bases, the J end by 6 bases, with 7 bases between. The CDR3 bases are TGTGCCAGCAGCTTTTCATCCGATACGCAGTATTTT. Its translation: CASSFSSDTQYF.

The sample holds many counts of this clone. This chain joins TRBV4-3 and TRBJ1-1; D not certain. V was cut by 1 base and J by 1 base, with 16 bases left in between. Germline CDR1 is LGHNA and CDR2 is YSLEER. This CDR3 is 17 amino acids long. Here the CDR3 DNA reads TGCGCCAGCAGCCAAGGTCCCCCGTCGGGTGGGAACACTGAAGCTTTCTTT. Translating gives CASSQGPPSGGNTEAFF.

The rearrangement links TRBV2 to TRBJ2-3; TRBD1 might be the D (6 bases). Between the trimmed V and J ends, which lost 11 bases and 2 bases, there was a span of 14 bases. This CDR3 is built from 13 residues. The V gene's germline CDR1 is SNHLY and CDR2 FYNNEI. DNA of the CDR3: TGTGCCGGAGGACAGCGAACCACAGATACGCAGTATTTT. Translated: CAGGQRTTDTQYF.

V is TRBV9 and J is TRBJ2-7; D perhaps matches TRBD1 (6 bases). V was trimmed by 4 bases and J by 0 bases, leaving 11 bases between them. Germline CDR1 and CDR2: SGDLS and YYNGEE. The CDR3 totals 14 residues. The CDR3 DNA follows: TGTGCCAGCAGCCGAGAGGGGGTCTCCTACGAGCAGTACTTC. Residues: CASSREGVSYEQYF.

The CDR3 coding sequence is TGTGCCAGCAGTTCGAGCGGTTACACCGGGGAGCTGTTTTTT. It encodes CASSSSGYTGELFF. This chain connects TRBV27 to TRBJ2-2, with TRBD2 as a possible D gene (5 bases). The V and J ends lost 4 bases and 3 bases respectively, with 9 bases between them. Per the germline V gene, CDR1 is MNHEY and CDR2 is SMNVEV (reference sequence). The CDR3 has 14 residues.

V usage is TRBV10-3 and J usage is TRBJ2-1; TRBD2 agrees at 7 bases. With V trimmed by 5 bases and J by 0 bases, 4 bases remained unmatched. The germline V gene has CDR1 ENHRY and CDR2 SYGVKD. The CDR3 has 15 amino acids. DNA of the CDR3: TGTGCCATCAGTTCCGGGACTACCTCCTACAATGAGCAGTTCTTC. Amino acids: CAISSGTTSYNEQFF.

DNA of the CDR3: TGTGCCAGCGTACTGACCAAACAGGGTTCACCCCTCCACTTT. Translating gives CASVLTKQGSPLHF. V gene TRBV2 combines with J gene TRBJ1-6, with a weak D call TRBD1 (6 bases). Trimming removed 8 bases from V and 9 bases from J, with 17 bases in between. The V gene's germline CDR1 is SNHLY and CDR2 FYNNEI. The CDR3 has 14 residues.

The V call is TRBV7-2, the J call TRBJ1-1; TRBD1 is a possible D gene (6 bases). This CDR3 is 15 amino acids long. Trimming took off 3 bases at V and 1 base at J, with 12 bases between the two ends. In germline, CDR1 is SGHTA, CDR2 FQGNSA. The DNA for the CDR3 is TGTGCCAGCAGCTTCGGACAGCCAGAGAACACTGAAGCTTTCTTT. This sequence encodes CASSFGQPENTEAFF.

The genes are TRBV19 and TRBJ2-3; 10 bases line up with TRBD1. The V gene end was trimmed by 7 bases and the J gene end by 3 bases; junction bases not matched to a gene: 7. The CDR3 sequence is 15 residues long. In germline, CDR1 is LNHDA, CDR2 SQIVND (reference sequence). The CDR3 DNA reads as TGTGCCAGTACCGACAGGGGGCTAGGTACAGATACGCAGTATTTT. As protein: CASTDRGLGTDTQYF.

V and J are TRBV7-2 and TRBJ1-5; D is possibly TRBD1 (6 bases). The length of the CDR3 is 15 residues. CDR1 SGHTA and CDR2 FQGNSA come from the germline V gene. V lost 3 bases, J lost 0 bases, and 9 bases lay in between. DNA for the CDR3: TGTGCCAGCAGCTTTGGGGGCTCTAGCAATCAGCCCCAGCATTTT. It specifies CASSFGGSSNQPQHF. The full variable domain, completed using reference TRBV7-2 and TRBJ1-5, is GAGVSQSPSNKVTEKGKDVELRCDPISGHTALYWYRQSLGQGLEFLIYFQGNSAPDKSGLPSDRFSAERTGGSVSTLTIQRTQQEDSAVYLCASSFGGSSNQPQHFGDGTRLSIL.

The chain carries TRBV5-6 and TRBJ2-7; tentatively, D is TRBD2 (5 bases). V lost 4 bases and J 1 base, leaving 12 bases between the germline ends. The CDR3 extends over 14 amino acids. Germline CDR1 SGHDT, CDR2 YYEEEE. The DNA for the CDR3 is TGTGCCAGCAGCCAAGGGAGATCTTCCTACGAGCAGTACTTC. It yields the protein CASSQGRSSYEQYF. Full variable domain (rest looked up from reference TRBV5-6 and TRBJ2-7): DAGVTQSPTHLIKTRGQQVTLRCSPKSGHDTVSWYQQALGQGPQFIFQYYEEEERQRGNFPDRFSGHQFPNYSSELNVNALLLGDSALYLCASSQGRSSYEQYFGPGTRLTVT.

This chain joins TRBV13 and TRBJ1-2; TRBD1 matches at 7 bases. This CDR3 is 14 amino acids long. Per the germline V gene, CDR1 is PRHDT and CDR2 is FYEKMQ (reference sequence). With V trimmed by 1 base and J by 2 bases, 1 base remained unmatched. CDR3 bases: TGTGCCAGCAGCTTAGCCAGGGGGAACTATGGCTACACCTTC. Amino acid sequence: CASSLARGNYGYTF.

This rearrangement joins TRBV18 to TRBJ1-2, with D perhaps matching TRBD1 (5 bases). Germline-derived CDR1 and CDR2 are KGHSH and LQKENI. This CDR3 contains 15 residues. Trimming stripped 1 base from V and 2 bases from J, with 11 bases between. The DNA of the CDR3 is TGTGCCAGCTCACCACTACCCGACAGCAACTATGGCTACACCTTC. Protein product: CASSPLPDSNYGYTF.

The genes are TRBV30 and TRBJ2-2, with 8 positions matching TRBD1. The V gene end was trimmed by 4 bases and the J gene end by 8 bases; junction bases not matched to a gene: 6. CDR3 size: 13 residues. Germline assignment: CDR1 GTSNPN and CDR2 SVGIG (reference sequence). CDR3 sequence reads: CAWKGTGLGELFF. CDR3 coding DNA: TGTGCCTGGAAGGGGACAGGTTTGGGGGAGCTGTTTTTT. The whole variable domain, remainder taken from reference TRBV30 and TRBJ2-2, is SQTIHQWPATLVQPVGSPLSLECTVEGTSNPNLYWYRQAAGRGLQLLFYSVGIGQISSEVPQNLSASRPQDRQFILSSKKLLLSDSGFYLCAWKGTGLGELFFGEGSRLTVL.

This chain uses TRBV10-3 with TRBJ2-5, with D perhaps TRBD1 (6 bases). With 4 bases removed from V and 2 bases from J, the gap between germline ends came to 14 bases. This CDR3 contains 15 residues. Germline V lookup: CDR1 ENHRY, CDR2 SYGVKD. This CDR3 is CAISARDIRQETQYF. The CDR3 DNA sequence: TGTGCCATCAGTGCCCGGGACATACGGCAAGAGACCCAGTACTTC.

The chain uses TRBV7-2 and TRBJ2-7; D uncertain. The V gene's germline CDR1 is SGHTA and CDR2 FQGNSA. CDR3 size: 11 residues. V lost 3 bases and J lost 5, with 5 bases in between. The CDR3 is CASSLYDEQYF. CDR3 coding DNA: TGTGCCAGCAGCTTGTATGACGAGCAGTACTTC.

CDR3: CAISSPGQTYEQYF. The CDR3, as DNA: TGTGCCATCAGTAGCCCGGGACAGACCTACGAGCAGTACTTC. The J gene is TRBJ2-7, the V gene TRBV10-3; 7 bases map to TRBD1. J lost 2 bases, V lost 5 bases, and 6 bases had no gene match. The germline V gene encodes CDR1 ENHRY and CDR2 SYGVKD. The CDR3 contains 14 residues.

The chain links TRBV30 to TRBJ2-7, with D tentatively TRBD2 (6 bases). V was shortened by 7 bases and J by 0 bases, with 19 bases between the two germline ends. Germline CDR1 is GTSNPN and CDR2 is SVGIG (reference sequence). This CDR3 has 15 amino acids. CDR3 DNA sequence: TGTGCCTCGGGTGGAGGGCTGCAACACTCCTACGAGCAGTACTTC. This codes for CASGGGLQHSYEQYF.

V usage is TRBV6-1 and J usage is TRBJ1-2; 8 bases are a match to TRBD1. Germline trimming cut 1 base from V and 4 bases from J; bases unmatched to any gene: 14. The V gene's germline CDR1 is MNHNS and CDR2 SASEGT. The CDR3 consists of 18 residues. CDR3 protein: CASSEEYRGLSLIYGYTF. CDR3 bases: TGTGCCAGCAGTGAAGAATACAGGGGGTTATCACTTATCTATGGCTACACCTTC.

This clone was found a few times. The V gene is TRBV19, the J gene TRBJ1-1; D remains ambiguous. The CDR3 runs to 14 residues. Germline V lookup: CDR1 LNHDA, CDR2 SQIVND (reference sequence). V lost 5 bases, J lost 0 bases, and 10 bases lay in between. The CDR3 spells CASSPNRLNTEAFF. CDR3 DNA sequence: TGTGCCAGTAGTCCGAACAGACTGAACACTGAAGCTTTCTTT.

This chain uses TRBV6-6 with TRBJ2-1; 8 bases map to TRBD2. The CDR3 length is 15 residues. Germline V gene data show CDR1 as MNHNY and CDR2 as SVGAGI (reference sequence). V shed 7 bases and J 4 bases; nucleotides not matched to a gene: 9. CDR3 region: CASTTGTRLYNEQFF. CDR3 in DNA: TGTGCCAGCACCACAGGGACTAGATTATACAATGAGCAGTTCTTC.

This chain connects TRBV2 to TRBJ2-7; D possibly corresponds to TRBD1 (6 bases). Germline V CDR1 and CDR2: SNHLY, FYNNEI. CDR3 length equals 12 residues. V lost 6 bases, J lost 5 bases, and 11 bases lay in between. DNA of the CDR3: TGTGCCAGCAGGAACGAGGGGGACGAGCAGTACTTC. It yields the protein CASRNEGDEQYF.

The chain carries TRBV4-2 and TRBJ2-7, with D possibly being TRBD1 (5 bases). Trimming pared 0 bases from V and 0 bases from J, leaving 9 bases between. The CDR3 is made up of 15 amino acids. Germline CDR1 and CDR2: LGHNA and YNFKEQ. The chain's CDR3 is CASSQDRALSYEQYF. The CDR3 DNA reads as TGTGCCAGCAGCCAAGACAGGGCCCTCTCCTACGAGCAGTACTTC.

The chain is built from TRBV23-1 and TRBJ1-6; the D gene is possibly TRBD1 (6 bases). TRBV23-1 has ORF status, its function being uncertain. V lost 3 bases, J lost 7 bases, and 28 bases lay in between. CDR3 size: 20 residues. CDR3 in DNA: TGCGCCAGCAGTCACAGGGCCTCTCCCCGAGCCGGGACACTAAATTCACCCCTCCACTTT. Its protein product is CASSHRASPRAGTLNSPLHF.

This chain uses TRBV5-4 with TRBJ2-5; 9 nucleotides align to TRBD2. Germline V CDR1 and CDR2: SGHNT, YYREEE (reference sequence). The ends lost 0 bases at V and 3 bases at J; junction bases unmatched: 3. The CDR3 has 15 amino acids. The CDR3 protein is CASSLGTSAEETQYF. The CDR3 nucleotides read TGTGCCAGCAGCTTGGGGACTAGCGCAGAAGAGACCCAGTACTTC.

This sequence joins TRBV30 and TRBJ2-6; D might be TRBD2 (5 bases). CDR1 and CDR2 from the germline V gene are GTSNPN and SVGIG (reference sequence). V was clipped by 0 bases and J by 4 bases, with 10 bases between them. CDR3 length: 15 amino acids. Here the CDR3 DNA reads TGTGCCTGGAGTGTATTGGGGAGAGGGGCCAACGTCCTGACTTTC. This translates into CAWSVLGRGANVLTF.

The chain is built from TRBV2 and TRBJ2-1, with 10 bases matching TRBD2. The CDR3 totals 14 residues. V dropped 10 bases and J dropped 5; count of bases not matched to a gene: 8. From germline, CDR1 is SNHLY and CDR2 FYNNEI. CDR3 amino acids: CATTPSGGNNEQFF. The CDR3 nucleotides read TGTGCCACGACTCCTAGCGGGGGTAACAATGAGCAGTTCTTC.

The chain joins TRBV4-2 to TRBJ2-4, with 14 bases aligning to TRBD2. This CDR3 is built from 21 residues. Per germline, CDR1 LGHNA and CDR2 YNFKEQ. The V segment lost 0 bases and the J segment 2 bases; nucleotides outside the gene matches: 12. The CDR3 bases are TGTGCCAGCAGCCAAGACCTGACTAGCGGGGGGGCCGTTCTTCCCAAAAACATTCAGTACTTC. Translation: CASSQDLTSGGAVLPKNIQYF.

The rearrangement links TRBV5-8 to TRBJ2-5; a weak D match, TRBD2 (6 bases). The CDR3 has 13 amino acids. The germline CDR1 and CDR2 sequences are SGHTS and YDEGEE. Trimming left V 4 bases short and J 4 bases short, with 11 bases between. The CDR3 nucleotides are TGTGCCAGCAGCGCCGGGAGAAGAGAGACCCAGTACTTC. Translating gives CASSAGRRETQYF. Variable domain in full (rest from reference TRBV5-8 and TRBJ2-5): EAGVTQSPTHLIKTRGQQATLRCSPISGHTSVYWYQQALGLGLQFLLWYDEGEERNRGNFPPRFSGRQFPNYSSELNVNALELEDSALYLCASSAGRRETQYFGPGTRLLVL.